A selection of T cell receptor beta chains follows, all from one sample in a study of glioma-infiltrating T cells after dendritic cell vaccination. The table came from immunoSEQ multiplex PCR; TCRdb's copy has only in-frame clones and leaves some out. The table includes roughly 60,000 clones, approximately 89% detected once. This specimen was blood, taken after dendritic cell vaccination. These receptors all come from a human donor with glioblastoma. The CDR3 runs from the conserved cysteine through the conserved F or W. A D gene is named only where the DNA matches it firmly. Clone size is given for some rows only: seen once, a few or many times, or a class if the clone is expanded.

j_call v_call d_call clone_size cdr3_aa cdr3_nt
TRBJ2-1 TRBV11-3 - - CASTREGGEVAYNEQFF TGTGCCAGCACCAGAGAGGGAGGAGAGGTGGCCTACAATGAGCAGTTCTTC
TRBJ1-2 TRBV4-3 TRBD1 - CASSQQGQGADGYTF TGCGCCAGCAGCCAACAGGGGCAGGGGGCGGATGGCTACACCTTC
TRBJ2-6 TRBV29-1 - - CSVGGAGANVLTF TGCAGCGTCGGAGGGGCCGGGGCCAACGTCCTGACTTTC
TRBJ2-7 TRBV2 TRBD1 - CASRPGTGLLEQYF TGTGCCAGCAGACCCGGGACAGGCCTTCTCGAGCAGTACTTC
TRBJ2-7 TRBV9 TRBD1 - CASSVRDSNYEQYF TGTGCCAGCAGCGTAAGGGACAGCAACTACGAGCAGTACTTC
TRBJ2-1 TRBV10-1 TRBD2 - CASSESLAGRYNEQFF TGCGCCAGCAGTGAGTCTCTAGCGGGGAGATACAATGAGCAGTTCTTC
TRBJ1-5 TRBV19 - - CASSIAGTSNQPQHF TGTGCCAGTAGTATAGCAGGGACAAGCAATCAGCCCCAGCATTTT
TRBJ2-1 TRBV19 - once CASKQRGDRPTDTYYNEQFF TGTGCCAGTAAACAAAGGGGGGACAGACCCACCGATACGTACTACAATGAGCAGTTCTTC
TRBJ2-3 TRBV15 - - CATSSPGSSKGGDTQYF TGTGCCACCAGCTCACCGGGCTCCTCGAAAGGGGGAGATACGCAGTATTTT
TRBJ2-1 TRBV6-5 - - CASSSDIPLYNEQFF TGTGCCAGCAGTTCCGACATTCCACTCTACAATGAGCAGTTCTTC
TRBJ1-1 TRBV27 - - CASSLRTANTEAFF TGTGCCAGCAGTCTGAGGACAGCGAACACTGAAGCTTTCTTT
TRBJ1-1 TRBV5-4 - - CASSLPGQRRNTEAFF TGTGCCAGCAGCTTGCCAGGGCAAAGGCGGAACACTGAAGCTTTCTTT
TRBJ1-1 TRBV19 - - CASIQGTAEAFF TGTGCCAGTATCCAGGGGACGGCTGAAGCTTTCTTT
TRBJ2-3 TRBV7-9 TRBD2 - CASSDGLADTDTQYF TGTGCCAGCAGCGATGGGCTAGCGGACACAGATACGCAGTATTTT
TRBJ2-5 TRBV19 TRBD1 - CASSTGQGALLRGETQYF TGTGCCAGTAGTACCGGACAGGGGGCTCTACTACGAGGAGAGACCCAGTACTTC
TRBJ1-1 TRBV2 - - CASRVQGGMNTEAFF TGTGCCAGCAGAGTCCAGGGAGGCATGAACACTGAAGCTTTCTTT
TRBJ2-3 TRBV7-2 - - CASSLASKPTGTDTQYF TGTGCCAGCAGCTTAGCGAGTAAGCCTACCGGCACAGATACGCAGTATTTT
TRBJ2-7 TRBV6-5 - - CASSSQGYEQYF TGTGCCAGCAGTTCACAGGGCTACGAGCAGTACTTC
TRBJ2-5 TRBV7-9 - few CASSPNLNRETQYF TGTGCCAGCAGCCCCAACCTAAATCGGGAGACCCAGTACTTC
TRBJ1-4 TRBV7-9 TRBD1 - CASSRTGDLTNEKLFF TGTGCCAGCAGCCGGACAGGGGACCTCACTAATGAAAAACTGTTTTTT
TRBJ1-2 TRBV27 TRBD1 - CASSFEGAGGDTKEGYTF TGTGCCAGCAGTTTTGAAGGGGCAGGGGGCGATACGAAGGAGGGCTACACCTTC
TRBJ2-4 TRBV7-2 TRBD2 - CASSFGSGKKNIQYF TGTGCCAGCAGCTTTGGTAGCGGGAAGAAAAACATTCAGTACTTC
TRBJ2-3 TRBV18 TRBD2 - CASSPPSGSLTDTQYF TGTGCCAGCTCACCACCAAGCGGGAGCTTGACAGATACGCAGTATTTT
TRBJ2-3 TRBV5-1 TRBD2 - CASSLVAGGPTDTQYF TGCGCCAGCAGCTTGGTAGCGGGGGGGCCAACAGATACGCAGTATTTT
TRBJ1-2 TRBV27 - - CASSLRHGGYGYTF TGTGCCAGCAGTTTAAGACACGGGGGCTATGGCTACACCTTC
TRBJ1-2 TRBV7-9 TRBD1 - CASSSESDRDGYTF TGTGCCAGCAGCTCAGAGTCTGACAGGGATGGCTACACCTTC
TRBJ2-3 TRBV7-2 TRBD2 - CASSPGLAGGDTQYF TGTGCCAGCAGCCCCGGACTAGCGGGGGGGGATACGCAGTATTTT
TRBJ1-6 TRBV7-2 TRBD1 once CASSGTDRKSSYNSPLHF TGTGCCAGCAGCGGGACGGACAGGAAGAGCTCCTATAATTCACCCCTCCACTTT
TRBJ1-2 TRBV30 - - CAWSVGGGYTF TGTGCCTGGAGTGTAGGGGGTGGCTACACCTTC
TRBJ2-2 TRBV27 - - CASSLRSAGELFF TGTGCCAGCAGCCTGAGGAGCGCCGGGGAGCTGTTTTTT
TRBJ2-5 TRBV5-1 TRBD1 - CASRPGQGVETQYF TGCGCCAGCAGACCGGGACAGGGTGTAGAGACCCAGTACTTC
TRBJ2-7 TRBV11-3 TRBD2 - CASSLRGAAGGPKQYF TGTGCCAGCAGCTTAAGGGGGGCCGCGGGAGGGCCAAAGCAGTACTTC
TRBJ2-7 TRBV6-6 TRBD2 - CASSYSSGRANEQYF TGTGCCAGCAGTTACTCAAGCGGGAGGGCGAACGAGCAGTACTTC
TRBJ1-5 TRBV7-9 TRBD1 - CASSSDRGAYSNQPQHF TGTGCCAGCAGTTCGGACAGGGGGGCATATAGCAATCAGCCCCAGCATTTT
TRBJ1-6 TRBV5-1 TRBD1 - CASSAPPRTGISSYNSPLHF TGCGCCAGCAGCGCACCCCCCCGGACAGGGATTAGCTCCTATAATTCACCCCTCCACTTT
TRBJ1-4 TRBV5-6 - once CASSLAGILEKLFF TGTGCCAGCAGCTTGGCAGGGATTCTTGAAAAACTGTTTTTT
TRBJ2-3 TRBV19 - - CASSTLIVPADTQYF TGTGCCAGTAGTACTTTAATTGTTCCCGCAGATACGCAGTATTTT
TRBJ1-6 TRBV9 TRBD1 - CASSVEGTGNSPLHF TGTGCCAGCAGCGTAGAGGGGACAGGAAATTCACCCCTCCACTTT
TRBJ1-2 TRBV6-6 - - CASSYVQGYGYTF TGTGCCAGCAGTTACGTACAGGGATATGGCTACACCTTC
TRBJ1-2 TRBV27 TRBD1 once CASSTRQGLGYTF TGTGCCAGCAGTACCCGACAGGGTTTAGGCTACACCTTC
TRBJ2-5 TRBV7-6 - - CASSPGQLQETQYF TGTGCCAGCAGCCCCGGACAACTCCAAGAGACCCAGTACTTC